This T cell receptor (beta chain) is from a study of CD8+CD57+ T cells in acquired aplastic anemia. Regarding the study as a whole: Patients and controls were not found to differ significantly in CD8+ Simpson's diversity.

Patients picked for sequencing had shown CD8+CD57+ cell expansion detected by flow cytometry. All participating patients were living with severe acquired aplastic anemia. No therapy was given to patients before blood sampling. On this clonotype: Its antigen remains unidentified.

Per germline, CDR1 SGHTA and CDR2 FQGNSA. The CDR3 runs to 16 residues. V dropped 0 bases and J dropped 7 bases, with 15 bases sitting between them. Template material for TCR beta VDJ and CDR3 profiling consisted of genomic DNA. TCRdb used MiXCR to reprocess the reads, holding one entry per CDR3 protein. The data show 300,000 or so distinct CDR3 sequences, with roughly 61% seen just once and under 1.5% held by the top ten. The sequence was obtained from a human donor with aplastic anemia. Sequenced sample: sorted CD4+, CD8+, or CD8+CD57+ T cells (not recorded which) from PBMCs. The chain uses TRBV7-2 and TRBJ2-2; D perhaps matches TRBD2 (6 bases). The CDR3 region has the DNA TGTGCCAGCAGCTTAGCCCGCTACATCGGGGGCGGGGAGCTGTTTTTT. Its protein product is CASSLARYIGGGELFF. The full variable domain, its missing parts supplied by reference TRBV7-2 and TRBJ2-2, is GAGVSQSPSNKVTEKGKDVELRCDPISGHTALYWYRQSLGQGLEFLIYFQGNSAPDKSGLPSDRFSAERTGGSVSTLTIQRTQQEDSAVYLCASSLARYIGGGELFFGEGSRLTVL.